The 22 T cell receptor beta chains below come from one sample, sequenced in a study of OX40 agonist ivuxolimab in advanced cancers. Assay used: immunoSEQ multiplex PCR; TCRdb lists only in-frame clones, some missing. The table has 77,000 or so clones, around 91% seen once. The sequencing used CD4+ or CD8+ T cells sorted from blood, collected in a trial of the OX40 agonist ivuxolimab. The receptors derive from an adult with an advanced solid tumor such as melanoma, head and neck, liver or kidney cancer.

The chain is built from TRBV7-2 and TRBJ2-1, with D tentatively TRBD1 (6 bases). CDR1 and CDR2 (germline): SGHTA, FQGNSA. The CDR3 length is 15 residues. Trimming took 1 base from V and 0 from J, leaving 7 bases between them. CDR3 loop: CASSLGGRSYNEQFF. The CDR3 nucleotides are TGTGCCAGCAGCTTAGGGGGGCGCTCCTACAATGAGCAGTTCTTC.

V usage is TRBV6-1 and J usage is TRBJ2-7; D call uncertain. Trimming removed 9 bases at V and 4 bases at J, with 7 bases between. Looked up from germline, CDR1 is MNHNS and CDR2 is SASEGT. There are 10 residues in the CDR3. In DNA form, the CDR3 reads TGTGCCAGTGGGCGGTACGAGCAGTACTTC. This translates into CASGRYEQYF.

The gene calls are TRBV6-5 and TRBJ2-1; D unclear. Trimming removed 5 bases at V and 13 bases at J, with 12 bases between. This CDR3 contains 11 residues. The germline V gene encodes CDR1 MNHEY and CDR2 SVGAGI. CDR3 in amino acids: CASSGPTQQFF. CDR3 sequence (DNA): TGTGCCAGCAGTGGCCCGACTCAACAGTTCTTC.

The chain combines TRBV28 with TRBJ1-4; maybe TRBD1 (5 bases). Germline V CDR1 and CDR2: MDHEN, SYDVKM. The CDR3 length is 13 residues. The V gene lost 5 bases and the J gene lost 6 bases, with 10 bases spanning the gap. The DNA for the CDR3 is TGTGCCAGCAGTGGGGGGGTCGATGAAAAACTGTTTTTT. Translated: CASSGGVDEKLFF.

This clone was counted once. The chain employs TRBV28 and TRBJ1-3; TRBD1 matches at 10 bases. Per germline, CDR1 MDHEN and CDR2 SYDVKM. The CDR3 has 14 residues. J gave up 5 bases and V 5 bases, and 3 bases lay outside the gene matches. This CDR3 reads CASSRQGARNTIYF. The CDR3 DNA reads as TGTGCCAGCAGTCGACAGGGGGCTAGAAACACCATATATTTT. The variable domain in full, with the rest retrieved from reference TRBV28 and TRBJ1-3, is DVKVTQSSRYLVKRTGEKVFLECVQDMDHENMFWYRQDPGLGLRLIYFSYDVKMKEKGDIPEGYSVSREKKERFSLILESASTNQTSMYLCASSRQGARNTIYFGEGSWLTVV.

The table lists this clone with a few counts. V usage is TRBV7-3 and J usage is TRBJ2-5, with D perhaps being TRBD1 or TRBD2 (5 bases each). V was shortened by 1 base and J by 5 bases, with 5 bases between the two germline ends. The germline V gene encodes CDR1 SGHTA and CDR2 FQGTGA. The CDR3 loop spans 12 amino acids. This CDR3 is CASSLRGETQYF. CDR3 DNA: TGTGCCAGCAGCTTAAGGGGGGAGACCCAGTACTTC.

This chain links TRBV11-3 with TRBJ2-7; D is ambiguous. The CDR3 consists of 14 residues. Trimming removed 3 bases at V and 0 bases at J, with 9 bases between. In germline, CDR1 is SGHNT, CDR2 YENEEA. In DNA form, the CDR3 reads TGTGCCAGCAGCTTCGGCGGTGCCTCCTACGAGCAGTACTTC. Amino acid sequence: CASSFGGASYEQYF.

The CDR3 bases are TGTGCCAGCAGGGCTACAGGGGAACACTATGGCTACACCTTC. Translation: CASRATGEHYGYTF. The chain employs TRBV7-9 and TRBJ1-2; 7 bases line up with TRBD1. CDR1 and CDR2 from the germline V gene are SEHNR and FQNEAQ (reference sequence). The CDR3 sequence is 14 residues long. Trimming removed 6 bases from V and 3 bases from J; junction bases left unmatched: 7.

This clone has just a few counts. This chain joins TRBV9 and TRBJ1-2; D uncertain. Per germline, CDR1 SGDLS and CDR2 YYNGEE. The CDR3 covers 16 residues. Trimming took off 0 bases at V and 0 bases at J, with 12 bases between the two ends. Here the CDR3 reads CASSVGAGQANYGYTF. The DNA of the CDR3 is TGTGCCAGCAGCGTAGGGGCAGGCCAAGCTAACTATGGCTACACCTTC.

This chain links TRBV7-9 with TRBJ1-3, with D uncertain. Between the trimmed V and J ends, which lost 5 bases and 4 bases, there was a span of 9 bases. The length of the CDR3 is 13 residues. CDR1 SEHNR and CDR2 FQNEAQ come from the germline V gene (reference sequence). In DNA form, the CDR3 reads TGTGCCAGCAGCCCCCGGAAGGGAAACACCATATATTTT. Its protein product is CASSPRKGNTIYF.

Only one count was recorded for this clone. The J gene is TRBJ1-1, the V gene TRBV28, with D unresolved. This CDR3 spans 14 amino acids. V was pared by 6 bases and J by 5 bases, with 16 bases between. Germline CDR1 and CDR2: MDHEN and SYDVKM. The CDR3 protein is CASSPFATGTEAFF. DNA of the CDR3: TGTGCCAGCAGCCCGTTCGCCACGGGGACTGAAGCTTTCTTT.

The chain has TRBV4-1 and TRBJ2-1; D perhaps matches TRBD2 (6 bases). The germline V and J ends were trimmed by 0 bases and 0 bases, with 9 bases remaining between them. CDR1 and CDR2 (germline): MGHRA, YSYEKL. The CDR3 runs to 16 residues. The CDR3 region has the DNA TGCGCCAGCAGCCAAGATCAGGGACTCTCCTACAATGAGCAGTTCTTC. Translation: CASSQDQGLSYNEQFF.

V gene TRBV30 combines with J gene TRBJ2-5; the D call may be TRBD1 or TRBD2 (6 bases each). This CDR3 spans 11 amino acids. Germline V CDR1 and CDR2: GTSNPN, SVGIG (reference sequence). CDR3 coding DNA: TGTGCTTCCGGGGGCGGGGAGACCCAGTACTTC. Encoded protein: CASGGGETQYF.

The chain uses TRBV4-2 and TRBJ2-3, with 9 bases aligning to TRBD1. J gave up 2 bases and V 2 bases, and 14 bases lay outside the gene matches. CDR3 size: 19 residues. The germline gives CDR1 LGHNA, CDR2 YNFKEQ. CDR3 sequence (DNA): TGTGCCAGCAGCCAATCGGGACAGGGAGGAATTTGGGCCACAGATACGCAGTATTTT. Its protein product is CASSQSGQGGIWATDTQYF.

V usage is TRBV19 and J usage is TRBJ1-1; no clear D. Germline V gene lookup returns CDR1 LNHDA and CDR2 SQIVND (reference sequence). The CDR3 sequence is 15 residues long. V was trimmed by 0 bases and J by 0 bases, leaving 8 bases between them. The CDR3 DNA follows: TGTGCCAGTAGTATAGATACGGTAATGAACACTGAAGCTTTCTTT. Encoded protein: CASSIDTVMNTEAFF. The full variable domain, rest sourced from reference TRBV19 and TRBJ1-1, is DGGITQSPKYLFRKEGQNVTLSCEQNLNHDAMYWYRQDPGQGLRLIYYSQIVNDFQKGDIAEGYSVSREKKESFPLTVTSAQKNPTAFYLCASSIDTVMNTEAFFGQGTRLTVV.

The sample holds one count of this clone. The chain links TRBV6-5 to TRBJ1-4; maybe TRBD1 (5 bases). Trimming cost V 10 bases and J 5 bases, with 14 bases left between them. The CDR3 has 13 amino acids. From germline, CDR1 is MNHEY and CDR2 SVGAGI. The CDR3, as DNA: TGTGCCACTAAAAGGGGTATCAATGAAAAACTGTTTTTT. Its protein is CATKRGINEKLFF.

The rearrangement links TRBV11-3 to TRBJ1-1; D is ambiguous. The CDR3 totals 15 residues. Trimming stripped 1 base from V and 4 bases from J, with 13 bases between. Germline CDR1 SGHNT, CDR2 YENEEA. In DNA, the CDR3 is TGTGCCAGCAGCTTAGGGGCAGTCCTGAGCACTGAAGCTTTCTTT. Translating it yields CASSLGAVLSTEAFF. The variable domain in full, with the rest retrieved from reference TRBV11-3 and TRBJ1-1, is EAGVVQSPRYKIIEKKQPVAFWCNPISGHNTLYWYLQNLGQGPELLIRYENEEAVDDSQLPKDRFSAERLKGVDSTLKIQPAELGDSAVYLCASSLGAVLSTEAFFGQGTRLTVV.

The chain carries TRBV28 and TRBJ2-3; 10 bases map to TRBD1. Unmatched junction bases numbered 7, after V lost 5 bases and J lost 5 bases. The CDR3 is 15 amino acids. Germline V gene sequence: CDR1 MDHEN, CDR2 SYDVKM. CDR3 bases: TGTGCCAGCAGTCCAGGGACAGGGGCTGGAGATACGCAGTATTTT. It specifies CASSPGTGAGDTQYF. The variable domain in full, completed from reference TRBV28 and TRBJ2-3, reads DVKVTQSSRYLVKRTGEKVFLECVQDMDHENMFWYRQDPGLGLRLIYFSYDVKMKEKGDIPEGYSVSREKKERFSLILESASTNQTSMYLCASSPGTGAGDTQYFGPGTRLTVL.

The genes are TRBV4-1 and TRBJ2-1, with D possibly TRBD2 on 6 matching bases. The CDR3 totals 17 residues. Per germline, CDR1 MGHRA and CDR2 YSYEKL. V was pared by 1 base and J by 3 bases, with 16 bases between. CDR3 bases: TGCGCCAGCAGCCAAGGGCGCGCGGGATCTTTCTACAATGAGCAGTTCTTC. As protein: CASSQGRAGSFYNEQFF.

The V call is TRBV7-9, the J call TRBJ1-1; D is unclear. The CDR3 covers 15 residues. V gave up 5 bases and J gave up 0 bases, with 13 bases separating them. CDR1 is SEHNR and CDR2 is FQNEAQ in the germline V gene (reference sequence). CDR3 protein: CASSRHPTMNTEAFF. The CDR3 DNA reads TGTGCCAGCAGCCGCCACCCTACCATGAACACTGAAGCTTTCTTT. The complete variable domain, with remaining parts taken from reference TRBV7-9 and TRBJ1-1, reads DTGVSQNPRHKITKRGQNVTFRCDPISEHNRLYWYRQTLGQGPEFLTYFQNEAQLEKSRLLSDRFSAERPKGSFSTLEIQRTEQGDSAMYLCASSRHPTMNTEAFFGQGTRLTVV.

The rearrangement uses TRBV28 and TRBJ2-7; D gene ambiguous. The CDR3 is 15 residues long. The V and J ends lost 7 bases and 2 bases respectively, with 18 bases between them. Germline V gene sequence: CDR1 MDHEN, CDR2 SYDVKM. CDR3 in amino acids: CASTRRGPATYEQYF. The CDR3 coding sequence is TGTGCCAGCACCCGACGCGGACCCGCGACCTACGAGCAGTACTTC. Together with reference TRBV28 and TRBJ2-7, the CDR3 gives the full variable domain: DVKVTQSSRYLVKRTGEKVFLECVQDMDHENMFWYRQDPGLGLRLIYFSYDVKMKEKGDIPEGYSVSREKKERFSLILESASTNQTSMYLCASTRRGPATYEQYFGPGTRLTVT.

The chain links TRBV11-2 to TRBJ2-3, with D unresolved. The CDR3 contains 13 residues. Germline lookup yields CDR1 SGHAT and CDR2 FQNNGV. V was shortened by 8 bases and J by 0 bases, with 9 bases between the two germline ends. The CDR3 DNA follows: TGTGCCAGCGGCGGTCCTAGCACAGATACGCAGTATTTT. Amino acid sequence: CASGGPSTDTQYF. The full variable domain, its missing parts supplied by reference TRBV11-2 and TRBJ2-3, is EAGVAQSPRYKIIEKRQSVAFWCNPISGHATLYWYQQILGQGPKLLIQFQNNGVVDDSQLPKDRFSAERLKGVDSTLKIQPAKLEDSAVYLCASGGPSTDTQYFGPGTRLTVL.